This TCR beta chain was recovered during a study of vaccination and CD4 T cells after COVID-19. Trimming left V 6 bases short and J 6 bases short, with 10 bases between. The CDR3 is 12 amino acids. Germline V gene sequence: CDR1 MDHEN, CDR2 SYDVKM. The Oncomine TCR Beta short-read assay generated sequence data from the DNA of cultured CD4+ T cells. Each CDR3 protein gets one entry after TCRdb re-called the PCR reads with MiXCR. The table records some 4,000 distinct CDR3 sequences, 50% to 65% of them present only once. To note about this clonotype: Its antigen is currently unknown.

Specified treatment: approximately 10-day PBMC culture with coronavirus spike peptide pools or control peptides (ViraFEST assay). Investigators obtained the unexposed donor's CD4+ T cells before the COVID-19 pandemic (2011-2018). ViraFEST used peptide pools to expand antigen-specific T cells, then sequenced TCRs. Material for sequencing was CD4+ T cells from blood, cultured in vitro. The receptor was derived from a human donor in good health. The chain combines TRBV28 with TRBJ2-3; unclear D gene. The CDR3 DNA reads as TGTGCCAGCAGCTGGGGTTACGATACGCAGTATTTT. It yields the protein CASSWGYDTQYF. Variable domain in full (rest from reference TRBV28 and TRBJ2-3): DVKVTQSSRYLVKRTGEKVFLECVQDMDHENMFWYRQDPGLGLRLIYFSYDVKMKEKGDIPEGYSVSREKKERFSLILESASTNQTSMYLCASSWGYDTQYFGPGTRLTVL.